What follows is one TCR beta chain and its context. Everyone who took part was roughly 18 to 100 years old, and they came from fewer than 25 US areas. Trimming removed 6 bases from V and 1 base from J; junction bases left unmatched: 8. Germline V gene lookup returns CDR1 MDHEN and CDR2 SYDVKM. The CDR3 spans 15 residues. The data stem from a study of blood T cell repertoires in COVID-19. At the level of the study: Specimens from acute and convalescent COVID-19 originated in the United States, Italy and Spain.

As handled by the study authors: Reference gene primers were amplified, and this amplification served to estimate nucleated cell counts. Sequencing was performed with immunoSEQ multiplex PCR; in TCRdb, only in-frame clones are kept and a portion is missing. V, J and clone size derive from that table, while D and trimming were established from the DNA sequence. The table has 200,000 to 300,000 clones, over 75% seen once. The sequence came from a man in his forties who had recovered from COVID-19. The sample was PBMCs or T cells enriched from blood (not recorded which). V and J are TRBV28 and TRBJ2-7; the match to TRBD1 covers 8 bases. The CDR3 sequence is CASRATGALSYEQYF. Written as DNA, the CDR3 is TGTGCCAGCAGAGCGACAGGGGCCCTTTCCTACGAGCAGTACTTC.